This T cell receptor (beta chain) derives from a study of T cells in narcolepsy. Assay: immunoSEQ multiplex PCR; the TCRdb copy retains only in-frame clones and omits some. The profile shows fewer than 40,000 clones, around 86% of them singletons. The CDR3 totals 13 residues. From germline, CDR1 is SGHTA and CDR2 FQGNSA. Only a few counts were recorded for this clone. The junction departs from the called germline gene at one end, perhaps through a read error. Additional DNA sequences in this sample encode the identical CDR3. This receptor was taken from a human donor with narcolepsy. The V and J genes are TRBV7-2 and TRBJ1-1; possibly TRBD1 for D (5 bases). The material sequenced was CD45RA- memory CD4+ T cells from PBMCs. Here the CDR3 DNA reads TGTGCCAGCAGCCTCAGGGAAAACACTGAAGCCTTCTTT. Translated: CASSLRENTEAFF.